This T cell receptor (beta chain) appears in the sequencing data of a study of neurological immune-mediated disorders. TCRdb re-analysed the 5' RACE reads in MiXCR, keeping a single row per CDR3 protein. The sample has under 90,000 distinct CDR3 sequences; under 4.5% are singletons. This clonotype was observed at least ten times. Germline V gene sequence: CDR1 MNHNY, CDR2 SVGAGI (reference sequence). The CDR3 totals 11 residues. Between the trimmed V and J ends, which lost 9 bases and 7 bases, there was a span of 9 bases. This chain joins TRBV6-6 and TRBJ2-2; tentatively, D is TRBD2 (6 bases). The receptor was isolated from a woman aged 50 to 60 with multiple sclerosis. Specimen: PBMCs. The CDR3 spells CASLGGGELFF. Written as DNA, the CDR3 is TGTGCCAGTTTGGGAGGCGGGGAGCTGTTTTTT.